Below, 9 T cell receptor beta chains from the same sample are listed, as sequenced in a study of beta chain features in type 1 diabetes. Investigators reverse transcribed all isolated RNA, so they sequenced expressed TCRB transcripts. Generated by immunoSEQ multiplex PCR, the TCRdb table keeps only in-frame clones and is missing some. The profile shows approximately 240,000 clones, about a sixth of them singletons. Study observations and caveats: Type 1 diabetes patients showed a moderate but significant shortening of TCRB CDR3s in all four CD4+ subsets.

The antigens for these receptors are not known. The sample was naive CD4+ T cells from blood. The receptors stem from a young man with type 1 diabetes.

There are a few counts of this clone. The rearrangement links TRBV25-1 to TRBJ1-4; maybe TRBD1 (5 bases). This CDR3 has 16 residues. Germline CDR1 is MGHDK and CDR2 is SYGVNS. V lost 1 base to trimming and J lost 5 bases, with 14 bases between them. CDR3 sequence: CASSESERGINEKLFF. CDR3 bases: TGTGCCAGCAGTGAATCAGAGAGGGGCATAAATGAAAAACTGTTTTTT.

This clone was seen more than once but under ten times. The chain uses TRBV14 and TRBJ2-1; 7 nucleotides agree with TRBD1. The CDR3 spans 16 residues. Germline trimming cut 1 base from V and 3 bases from J; bases unmatched to any gene: 6. Per germline, CDR1 SGHDN and CDR2 FVKESK. The CDR3 here is CASSQVGAGGYNEQFF. The CDR3 DNA is TGTGCCAGCAGCCAAGTTGGAGCAGGGGGCTACAATGAGCAGTTCTTC.

The V and J genes are TRBV10-3 and TRBJ2-1; D is undetermined. Germline assignment: CDR1 ENHRY and CDR2 SYGVKD. The V gene lost 4 bases and the J gene lost 2 bases, with 6 bases spanning the gap. The CDR3 has 13 residues. CDR3 DNA: TGTGCCATCAGTGTAATAGCCTACAATGAGCAGTTCTTC. Protein sequence: CAISVIAYNEQFF.

This clone was seen more than once but under ten times. Other DNA sequences in this sample translate to the same CDR3. The chain couples TRBV18 to TRBJ2-1; TRBD1 matches 10 bases. The junction had 1 base not matched to a gene; V was cut back by 3 bases and J by 5 bases. CDR1 KGHSH and CDR2 LQKENI come from the germline V gene. CDR3 length equals 14 residues. The CDR3 loop is CASSPGTGDNEQFF. In DNA, the CDR3 is TGTGCCAGCTCACCTGGGACAGGGGACAATGAGCAGTTCTTC. The variable domain in full, with the rest retrieved from reference TRBV18 and TRBJ2-1, is NAGVMQNPRHLVRRRGQEARLRCSPMKGHSHVYWYRQLPEEGLKFMVYLQKENIIDESGMPKERFSAEFPKEGPSILRIQQVVRGDSAAYFCASSPGTGDNEQFFGPGTRLTVL.

This chain connects TRBV20-1 to TRBJ2-7; possible D gene TRBD1, 5 bases. The CDR3 loop spans 10 amino acids. From germline, CDR1 is DFQATT and CDR2 SNEGSKA (reference sequence). Trimming took off 2 bases at V and 11 bases at J, with 10 bases between the two ends. For the CDR3, the DNA is TGCAGTGCTAGACAGGGTCAGGAGTACTTC. Protein product: CSARQGQEYF.

The chain is built from TRBV10-3 and TRBJ2-5; 9 bases are a match to TRBD1. V lost 3 bases to trimming and J lost 7 bases; unmatched junction nucleotides: 6. This CDR3 has 14 residues. From germline, CDR1 is ENHRY and CDR2 SYGVKD. The CDR3 DNA sequence: TGTGCCATCAGTGAAACCCGGGACAGGGCGACCCAGTACTTC. It is translated as CAISETRDRATQYF.

The table lists this clone with a few counts. This specimen includes other DNA sequences encoding the same CDR3. The J gene is TRBJ2-3, the V gene TRBV7-2; D might be TRBD1 (5 bases). Deletions cut 1 base from V and 4 bases from J, with 9 bases between. Germline CDR1 SGHTA, CDR2 FQGNSA. This CDR3 region has 14 residues. CDR3 protein: CASSLGQGPDTQYF. In DNA form, the CDR3 reads TGTGCCAGCAGCTTAGGGCAGGGCCCAGATACGCAGTATTTT.

The chain uses TRBV10-3 and TRBJ2-1, with TRBD2 identical over 12 bases. V lost 9 bases and J lost 5; bases outside the gene matches: 8. This CDR3 is built from 15 residues. CDR1 and CDR2 (germline): ENHRY, SYGVKD. The CDR3 DNA follows: TGTGCCATAACAGCTAGCGGGAGGGCCAACAATGAGCAGTTCTTC. This sequence encodes CAITASGRANNEQFF.

The chain is built from TRBV2 and TRBJ2-4, with D tentatively TRBD1 (7 bases). With 6 bases removed from V and 4 bases from J, the gap between germline ends came to 10 bases. The CDR3 length is 13 residues. Germline V CDR1 and CDR2: SNHLY, FYNNEI. The DNA of the CDR3 is TGTGCCAGCAGGCGGGGACAGAAAAACATTCAGTACTTC. This encodes CASRRGQKNIQYF. The full variable domain, completed using reference TRBV2 and TRBJ2-4, is EPEVTQTPSHQVTQMGQEVILRCVPISNHLYFYWYRQILGQKVEFLVSFYNNEISEKSEIFDDQFSVERPDGSNFTLKIRSTKLEDSAMYFCASRRGQKNIQYFGAGTRLSVL.